This passage covers 10 T cell receptor beta chains from one sample sequenced in a study of cytomegalovirus exposure and HLA in healthy donors. Vbeta (60) and Jbeta (13) primers were used in the PCR. TCRdb's table, derived via immunoSEQ multiplex PCR, lists solely in-frame clones and lacks some. The sample includes about 150,000 clones. Sequencing was carried out using PBMCs. The receptor set was obtained from a woman between 45 and 65 years old in good health and CMV-seronegative.

V gene TRBV18 combines with J gene TRBJ2-3, with 7 positions matching TRBD1. Per the germline V gene, CDR1 is KGHSH and CDR2 is LQKENI. This CDR3 spans 16 amino acids. Trimming removed 1 base from V and 3 bases from J; junction bases left unmatched: 7. The CDR3 loop is CASSPRQGVRTDTQYF. The CDR3 DNA sequence: TGTGCCAGCTCACCACGGCAGGGGGTTAGGACAGATACGCAGTATTTT.

The chain is built from TRBV6-5 and TRBJ2-5, with D perhaps matching TRBD2 (6 bases). CDR3 size: 13 residues. Germline lookup yields CDR1 MNHEY and CDR2 SVGAGI. Between the trimmed V and J ends, which lost 2 bases and 11 bases, there was a span of 15 bases. This chain's CDR3 is CASSYGLPGEQYF. The CDR3 DNA reads as TGTGCCAGCAGTTACGGTTTACCGGGGGAGCAGTACTTC.

CDR3 in amino acids: CAWREASGTYEQYF. CDR3 nucleotides: TGTGCCTGGAGGGAGGCTAGCGGAACCTACGAGCAGTACTTC. V usage is TRBV30 and J usage is TRBJ2-7; 7 bases are shared with TRBD2. The CDR3 has 14 residues. Germline V lookup: CDR1 GTSNPN, CDR2 SVGIG (reference sequence). With V trimmed by 3 bases and J by 2 bases, 7 bases remained unmatched.

The chain couples TRBV12-2 to TRBJ1-2; the D segment call TRBD1 is taken from the table without a DNA check. TRBV12-2 is tagged as a pseudogene. The CDR3 length is 15 residues. Here the CDR3 reads CASRYSGTGGTGYTF. CDR3 sequence (DNA): TGTGCAAGTCGCTACTCCGGGACAGGAGGCACCGGCTACACCTTC.

This chain uses TRBV9 with TRBJ2-7; the D gene is possibly TRBD1 (6 bases). Germline-derived CDR1 and CDR2 are SGDLS and YYNGEE. Deletions cut 1 base from V and 6 bases from J, with 14 bases between. The CDR3 totals 14 residues. The CDR3 DNA is TGTGCCAGCAGCGTAAACGTTCTAGGGGGCGAGCAGTACTTC. It translates to CASSVNVLGGEQYF. The whole variable domain, remainder taken from reference TRBV9 and TRBJ2-7, is DSGVTQTPKHLITATGQRVTLRCSPRSGDLSVYWYQQSLDQGLQFLIQYYNGEERAKGNILERFSAQQFPDLHSELNLSSLELGDSALYFCASSVNVLGGEQYFGPGTRLTVT.

The rearrangement uses TRBV30 and TRBJ1-2, with D uncertain. The CDR3 is 12 residues long. The germline V and J ends were trimmed by 4 bases and 3 bases, with 9 bases remaining between them. Germline-derived CDR1 and CDR2 are GTSNPN and SVGIG (reference sequence). The CDR3, as DNA: TGTGCCTGGATCGGGGAAGACTATGGCTACACCTTC. Translating gives CAWIGEDYGYTF.

The DNA for the CDR3 is TGCGCCAGCAGCTTGGGGGGGCCAGGAAATCAGCCCCAGCATTTT. Translated: CASSLGGPGNQPQHF. The chain has TRBV5-1 and TRBJ1-5; D is possibly TRBD1 (6 bases). The V end lost 0 bases, the J end lost 4 bases, and 11 bases lay between the germline ends. The V gene's germline CDR1 is SGHRS and CDR2 YFSETQ. CDR3 length: 15 residues.

The chain is built from TRBV4-1 and TRBJ1-3; D perhaps matches TRBD1 (5 bases). V was trimmed by 1 base and J by 4 bases, leaving 17 bases between them. This CDR3 is 17 amino acids long. CDR1 is MGHRA, CDR2 YSYEKL, per germline. Here the CDR3 reads CASSQVGGVAYGNTIYF. CDR3 in DNA: TGCGCCAGCAGCCAAGTTGGAGGGGTGGCGTACGGAAACACCATATATTTT.

The chain has TRBV19 and TRBJ2-1; the match to TRBD2 covers 7 bases. Looked up from germline, CDR1 is LNHDA and CDR2 is SQIVND (reference sequence). The CDR3 extends over 14 amino acids. The ends lost 0 bases at V and 6 bases at J; junction bases unmatched: 2. The CDR3 loop is CASSIEGLLNEQFF. The CDR3 bases are TGTGCCAGTAGTATAGAGGGACTACTCAATGAGCAGTTCTTC.

The V call is TRBV10-3, the J call TRBJ2-7; 7 nucleotides match TRBD2. V lost 0 bases to trimming and J lost 7 bases; unmatched junction nucleotides: 6. Germline CDR1 ENHRY, CDR2 SYGVKD. The CDR3 extends over 14 amino acids. The DNA of the CDR3 is TGTGCCATCAGTGAGTCTATGGAGGGAGGGGAGCAGTACTTC. The encoded protein is CAISESMEGGEQYF.